These T cell receptor beta chains were read from a single sample in a study of beta chain features in type 1 diabetes. The assay was immunoSEQ multiplex PCR, and TCRdb's table has in-frame clones only and misses some. The sample includes around 500,000 clones, about 32% of them seen just once. Sample: naive CD4+ T cells from blood. The receptor source for this set is a man younger than 35 in good health. Each CDR3 is given with its conserved first and last residue. The order of the fields is clone size, D gene, V gene, J gene, CDR3 DNA, CDR3 protein. The D gene is left open where the match is weak. Only some rows state a clone size, as once, few, many or a class for expanded clones.

-	-	TRBV30	TRBJ1-5	TGTGCCGTTCAATTCAGGGATCAGCCCCAGCATTTT	CAVQFRDQPQHF
-	-	TRBV30	TRBJ2-3	TGTGCCTGGAGGGGGGGCTACACAGATACGCAGTATTTT	CAWRGGYTDTQYF
-	-	TRBV19	TRBJ2-2	TGTGCCAGTAGGAGACCGGGACAAGGAATCGGGGAGCTGTTTTTT	CASRRPGQGIGELFF
few	TRBD1	TRBV6-5	TRBJ2-7	TGTGCCAGCAGTTACTCGCTCAGGGGGCCTTACGAGCAGTACTTC	CASSYSLRGPYEQYF
once	TRBD2	TRBV5-4	TRBJ2-1	TGTGCCAGCAGCCCATCTAGCGGGCTGGGTTTGGAGCAGTTCTTC	CASSPSSGLGLEQFF
-	TRBD2	TRBV4-2	TRBJ2-5	TGTGCCAGCAGCCAGTCGTCCGGGACTAGCGGGATAGAGGAGACCCAGTACTTC	CASSQSSGTSGIEETQYF
few	-	TRBV20-1	TRBJ1-2	TGCAGTGCTCTCTCTAACTATGGCTACACCTTC	CSALSNYGYTF
once	TRBD2	TRBV7-9	TRBJ2-4	TGTGCCAGCAGCCCCAGCGGGGGCATAGCCAAAAACATTCAGTACTTC	CASSPSGGIAKNIQYF
-	-	TRBV28	TRBJ2-6	TGTGCCAGCGTGAGCTCTGGGGCCAACGTCCTGACTTTC	CASVSSGANVLTF
-	TRBD2	TRBV7-2	TRBJ2-5	TGTGCCAGCAGCTTTAGCGGGACTCAGAAGACCCAGTACTTC	CASSFSGTQKTQYF
few	-	TRBV4-2	TRBJ2-1	TGTGCCAGCAGGCCGACTGCGGCTAGCCGGAATGAGCAGTTCTTC	CASRPTAASRNEQFF
few	TRBD2	TRBV4-1	TRBJ2-3	TGCGCCAGCAGCCCTCAGGCGCTAGCGGGATACACAGATACGCAGTATTTT	CASSPQALAGYTDTQYF
-	TRBD2	TRBV5-1	TRBJ2-1	TGCGCCAGCAGCTTGCAGGCTAGCGGGAGTAATGAGCAGTTCTTC	CASSLQASGSNEQFF
-	TRBD2	TRBV6-5	TRBJ2-4	TGTGCCAGCAGTTACTCTGTTGGGCGGGAGAACATTCAGTACTTC	CASSYSVGRENIQYF
-	TRBD2	TRBV4-1	TRBJ2-4	TGCGCCAGCAGCCAAGTAGGCGGGAGGGCCGACAAAAACATTCAGTACTTC	CASSQVGGRADKNIQYF
-	TRBD2	TRBV5-1	TRBJ2-5	TGCGCCAGCAGCCCCACGGCGGGGGAAGAGACCCAGTACTTC	CASSPTAGEETQYF
once	-	TRBV5-1	TRBJ1-1	TGCGCCAGCAGCGCGGAAGGCCCTGAAGCTTTCTTT	CASSAEGPEAFF
-	-	TRBV29-1	TRBJ2-3	TGCAGCGTTGAAGATAGACATGGGGTGATAGCAGTCACAGATACGCAGTATTTT	CSVEDRHGVIAVTDTQYF
-	-	TRBV18	TRBJ2-7	TGTGCCAGCTCACCAATTGCGAGTTTCGAGCAGTACTTC	CASSPIASFEQYF
few	TRBD2	TRBV13	TRBJ2-7	TGTGCCAGCAGTCTGGGTAGCGGGACCCGCTACGAGCAGTACTTC	CASSLGSGTRYEQYF
few	-	TRBV25-1	TRBJ2-7	TGTGCCAGCAGTGCCCCAGGGGGGTACACCTACGAGCAGTACTTC	CASSAPGGYTYEQYF
few	-	TRBV6-1	TRBJ1-1	TGTGCCAGCAGGGAGTATGAAGCTTTCTTT	CASREYEAFF
-	-	TRBV5-1	TRBJ2-7	TGCGCCAGCAGCTTGGGAGGGGAAGCTCACGAGCAGTACTTC	CASSLGGEAHEQYF
few	-	TRBV29-1	TRBJ2-7	TGCAGCGTTGAAGAAGTGACAGGAGGCGAGCAGTACTTC	CSVEEVTGGEQYF
few	-	TRBV4-3	TRBJ2-5	TGCGCCAGCAGCCAAGAGTCGGCAGCTGTTGAAGAGACCCAGTACTTC	CASSQESAAVEETQYF
-	-	TRBV6-5	TRBJ2-1	TGTGCCAGCAGTTATCCGGGCAGCAATGAGCAGTTCTTC	CASSYPGSNEQFF
few	TRBD2	TRBV25-1	TRBJ2-1	TGTGCCAGCAGTGGCGCCGGGACTAGCGCCTACAATGAGCAGTTCTTC	CASSGAGTSAYNEQFF
-	-	TRBV11-2	TRBJ2-1	TGTGCCAGCAGGGGGTCTAGCGACTACAATGAGCAGTTCTTC	CASRGSSDYNEQFF
-	-	TRBV10-3	TRBJ1-2	TGTGCCATCAGTGATCTCACGCGTAACTATGGCTACACCTTC	CAISDLTRNYGYTF